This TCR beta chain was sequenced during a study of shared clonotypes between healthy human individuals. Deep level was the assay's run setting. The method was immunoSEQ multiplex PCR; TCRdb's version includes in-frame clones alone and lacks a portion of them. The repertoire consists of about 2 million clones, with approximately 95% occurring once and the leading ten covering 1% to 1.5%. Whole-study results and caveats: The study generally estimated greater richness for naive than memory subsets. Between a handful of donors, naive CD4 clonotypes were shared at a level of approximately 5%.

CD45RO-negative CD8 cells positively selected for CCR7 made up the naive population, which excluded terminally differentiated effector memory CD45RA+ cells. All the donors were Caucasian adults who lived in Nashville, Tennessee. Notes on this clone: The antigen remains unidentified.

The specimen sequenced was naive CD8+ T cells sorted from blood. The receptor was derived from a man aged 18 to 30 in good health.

The CDR3 DNA reads as TGTGCCAGCAGTTTACTAAGCCCGACGGATCCCTACGAGCAGTACTTC. Its translation: CASSLLSPTDPYEQYF. V is TRBV27 and J is TRBJ2-7; D ambiguous. CDR3 length equals 16 residues. Trimming took 2 bases from V and 2 from J, leaving 16 bases between them. From germline, CDR1 is MNHEY and CDR2 SMNVEV (reference sequence).